This T cell receptor beta chain was found in a study of cytomegalovirus exposure and HLA in healthy donors. Broader study findings: The listing of roughly 160 TCR beta chains classed them as cytomegalovirus-associated. Accurate predictions that matched the HLA-A and HLA-B alleles of most subjects were reportedly made from TCR beta sequences. Three CMV-associated chains were confirmed in vitro to be specific for CMV antigens. At a 0.05 false discovery rate, a later analysis found 15,000 to 20,000 TCR beta sequences to be associated with HLA alleles.

On this clone: The antigen is not known.

Vbeta (60) and Jbeta (13) primers were used in the PCR. Only in-frame clones appear in the TCRdb table, and some are missing; sequencing was by immunoSEQ multiplex PCR. The table shows more than 150,000 clones, with around 81% occurring only once. The sequencing sample was made of PBMCs. The receptor comes from a woman between 18 and 29 years old in good health and CMV-seropositive.

CDR3 residues: CASSESASTDTQYF. CDR3 nucleotides: TGTGCCAGCAGTGAAAGCGCTAGCACAGATACGCAGTATTTT. V gene TRBV6-4 combines with J gene TRBJ2-3; D gene uncertain. Germline CDR1 reads MRHNA; CDR2 reads SNTAGT. The CDR3 length is 14 residues. V dropped 3 bases and J dropped 0 bases, with 7 bases sitting between them.